One and the same sample provided the 30 T cell receptor beta chains below, sequenced in a study of human T cells and chemical hapten exposure. Time point here: patch test 1, 2 weeks after DPC sensitization. Stated treatment: therapeutic diphenylcyclopropenone sensitization with weekly scalp DPC. TCRdb reprocessed the RACE reads via MiXCR and lists one record per CDR3 protein. The sample has around 100,000 distinct CDR3 sequences, about 10% seen once; the top ten hold 3% to 4.5%. This specimen consisted of whole blood, obtained in connection with sensitization to the hapten diphenylcyclopropenone (DPC). These receptors came from a woman aged 40 to 50 with alopecia areata. Some clones in this sample may be carry-over from other donors' samples.

This clonotype was observed at least ten times. This chain uses TRBV18 with TRBJ1-5; unclear D gene. Germline V gene data show CDR1 as KGHSH and CDR2 as LQKENI. CDR3 length equals 12 residues. The V and J ends lost 6 bases and 4 bases respectively, with 7 bases between them. CDR3 sequence reads: CASSPENQPQHF. The CDR3 DNA follows: TGTGCCAGCTCGCCAGAAAATCAGCCCCAGCATTTT.

This clonotype occurred a few times. V gene TRBV7-9 combines with J gene TRBJ2-1, with D perhaps given as TRBD1 or TRBD2 (5 bases each). Germline CDR1 is SEHNR and CDR2 is FQNEAQ (reference sequence). V dropped 5 bases and J dropped 0 bases, with 11 bases sitting between them. This CDR3 is 15 amino acids long. CDR3 coding DNA: TGTGCCAGCAGCACCCGGGACGCCTCCTACAATGAGCAGTTCTTC. It yields the protein CASSTRDASYNEQFF.

This clonotype was recorded many times. The CDR3 here is CASSMGVGAGIAGDIQYF. CDR3 coding DNA: TGTGCCAGTAGTATGGGGGTAGGGGCAGGGATTGCGGGAGACATTCAGTACTTC. This chain joins TRBV19 and TRBJ2-4, with 7 bases identical to TRBD2. Losses at the gene ends were 3 bases for V and 8 bases for J; bases not matched to a gene: 19. The CDR3 loop spans 18 amino acids. Germline CDR1 reads LNHDA; CDR2 reads SQIVND (reference sequence).

This clonotype has more than one count but fewer than ten. V gene TRBV18 combines with J gene TRBJ2-3; 15 bases align to TRBD2. CDR1 KGHSH and CDR2 LQKENI come from the germline V gene. This CDR3 has 19 residues. The trim removed 1 base at V and 1 base at J, leaving 6 bases unmatched. CDR3 sequence reads: CASSPLGLAGGPGTDTQYF. The DNA for the CDR3 is TGTGCCAGCTCACCACTCGGACTAGCGGGAGGGCCGGGCACAGATACGCAGTATTTT.

V is TRBV5-1 and J is TRBJ1-5, with 8 bases matching TRBD1. With 4 bases clipped from V and 2 bases from J, the junction kept 5 bases outside the gene matches. The CDR3 contains 15 residues. Germline V CDR1 and CDR2: SGHRS, YFSETQ. In DNA, the CDR3 is TGCGCCAGCAGCCCACAGGGGGGTGGCAATCAGCCCCAGCATTTT. It is translated as CASSPQGGGNQPQHF. Drawing the rest from reference TRBV5-1 and TRBJ1-5, the complete variable domain is KAGVTQTPRYLIKTRGQQVTLSCSPISGHRSVSWYQQTPGQGLQFLFEYFSETQRNKGNFPGRFSGRQFSNSRSEMNVSTLELGDSALYLCASSPQGGGNQPQHFGDGTRLSIL.

Concerning this clonotype itself: This could be a read error, since a much larger clone is one nucleotide away. The chain couples TRBV20-1 to TRBJ2-4, with D possibly being TRBD2 (5 bases). The CDR3 is made up of 17 amino acids. Germline V gives CDR1 DFQATT, CDR2 SNEGSKA (reference sequence). Trimming shortened V by 4 bases and J by 6 bases, and 25 bases separated the two germline ends. CDR3 sequence: CSANPEDSFRGRNIQYF. The DNA for the CDR3 is TGCAGTGCTAACCCGGAGGACTCGTTTCGAGGGCGAAACATTCAGTACTTC.

The rearrangement uses TRBV2 and TRBJ1-4; 8 positions agree with TRBD1. Trimming took 5 bases from V and 7 from J; bases not matched to a gene: 6. The CDR3 loop spans 14 amino acids. Germline CDR1 reads SNHLY; CDR2 reads FYNNEI. CDR3 in DNA: TGTGCCAGCAGTACAGGGGGTGGTGTTGAAAAACTGTTTTTT. Encoded protein: CASSTGGGVEKLFF.

This rearrangement joins TRBV11-2 to TRBJ2-7, with 9 bases aligning to TRBD2. Germline CDR1 and CDR2: SGHAT and FQNNGV. The CDR3 totals 16 residues. Unmatched junction bases numbered 6, after V lost 2 bases and J lost 1 base. In DNA form, the CDR3 reads TGTGCCAGCAGCTTAAATGCGGGAGGGATATCCTACGAGCAGTACTTC. Protein sequence: CASSLNAGGISYEQYF.

The table lists this clonotype with a few counts. The V gene is TRBV24-1, the J gene TRBJ1-5; D may be TRBD1 (5 bases). The germline gives CDR1 KGHDR, CDR2 SFDVKD. This CDR3 contains 15 residues. V shed 0 bases and J shed 2 bases, with 7 bases lying between them. The CDR3 DNA follows: TGTGCCACCAGTGATTTGTCGGGGGGCAATCAGCCCCAGCATTTT. This codes for CATSDLSGGNQPQHF.

The chain employs TRBV9 and TRBJ2-3; TRBD1 aligns across 9 bases. The CDR3 length is 18 residues. V lost 0 bases, J lost 6 bases, and 14 bases stayed unmatched. Germline V gene sequence: CDR1 SGDLS, CDR2 YYNGEE. CDR3 coding DNA: TGTGCCAGCAGCGTAGCCGGTAGCGGACAGGGGACGGTGGATACGCAGTATTTT. Translation: CASSVAGSGQGTVDTQYF.

This clonotype was detected many times. This chain joins TRBV7-2 and TRBJ1-1; 7 bases fit TRBD1. The CDR3 is 14 residues long. Germline V gene sequence: CDR1 SGHTA, CDR2 FQGNSA. The V gene end was trimmed by 5 bases and the J gene end by 1 base; junction bases not matched to a gene: 4. Here the CDR3 reads CASSTGQPNTEAFF. CDR3 DNA: TGTGCCAGCAGCACGGGACAGCCGAACACTGAAGCTTTCTTT.

This clonotype showed up many times. J is TRBJ1-6 and V is TRBV7-9; perhaps TRBD1 as D (5 bases). CDR3 length equals 17 residues. Trimming removed 3 bases from V and 0 bases from J, with 12 bases in between. Germline-derived CDR1 and CDR2 are SEHNR and FQNEAQ (reference sequence). This CDR3 is CASSFDGTSSYNSPLHF. Written as DNA, the CDR3 is TGTGCCAGCAGCTTCGACGGGACGAGCTCCTATAATTCACCCCTCCACTTT.

This clonotype was recorded many times. The J gene is TRBJ2-1, the V gene TRBV12-3 or TRBV12-4; 8 bases are a match to TRBD2. The CDR3 runs to 16 residues. V was clipped by 6 bases and J by 0 bases; unmatched bases: 7. In nucleotides, the CDR3 is TGTGCCAGCAGCCCGTTAGCGGGACACTCCTACAATGAGCAGTTCTTC. Protein: CASSPLAGHSYNEQFF.

This clonotype was seen ten or more times. The rearrangement links TRBV20-1 to TRBJ2-7; 13 bases align to TRBD2. The CDR3 totals 17 residues. V gave up 0 bases and J gave up 0 bases; unmatched junction bases: 5. Germline V gene data show CDR1 as DFQATT and CDR2 as SNEGSKA (reference sequence). The CDR3 DNA sequence: TGCAGTGCTAGAGATCCTTGGACTAGCGGGAGCTCCTACGAGCAGTACTTC. Translating it yields CSARDPWTSGSSYEQYF.

J is TRBJ1-4 and V is TRBV18; 9 bases match TRBD1. After removal of 4 bases from V and 5 bases from J, the junction contained 8 bases not matched to a gene. Germline loops: CDR1 KGHSH, CDR2 LQKENI. CDR3 size: 16 residues. For the CDR3, the DNA is TGTGCCAGCTCACGGCGTCGGGGGACAGGGAATGAAAAACTGTTTTTT. Translated, it gives CASSRRRGTGNEKLFF.

This chain connects TRBV2 to TRBJ2-5; unclear D gene. Deletions cut 5 bases from V and 1 base from J, with 5 bases between. Germline V lookup: CDR1 SNHLY, CDR2 FYNNEI. This CDR3 is built from 12 residues. DNA of the CDR3: TGTGCCAGCAGTTGGGGCCAAGAGACCCAGTACTTC. Protein: CASSWGQETQYF.

This clonotype was counted many times. This chain connects TRBV7-2 to TRBJ2-1, with 9 bases lining up with TRBD2. The CDR3 consists of 14 residues. V gave up 5 bases and J gave up 4 bases; unmatched junction bases: 3. CDR1 and CDR2 (germline): SGHTA, FQGNSA. CDR3 amino acids: CASSGLASYNEQFF. As DNA, the CDR3 is TGTGCCAGCAGCGGACTAGCGTCATACAATGAGCAGTTCTTC.

This clonotype was counted ten times or more. The chain is built from TRBV20-1 and TRBJ2-1; TRBD1 is a possible D gene (6 bases). CDR1 and CDR2 from the germline V gene are DFQATT and SNEGSKA (reference sequence). V lost 5 bases to trimming and J lost 8 bases, with 13 bases between them. CDR3 length equals 12 residues. This chain's CDR3 is CSAQGQTYEQFF. The DNA of the CDR3 is TGCAGTGCTCAAGGACAGACCTATGAGCAGTTCTTC.

This clonotype was observed a handful of times. The V and J genes are TRBV7-2 and TRBJ2-3; weak D call: TRBD1 (6 bases). The CDR3 has 15 residues. The germline V and J ends were trimmed by 2 bases and 6 bases, with 15 bases remaining between them. Germline CDR1 is SGHTA and CDR2 is FQGNSA. CDR3 sequence (DNA): TGTGCCAGCAGCTTATCGACAGGAGCATTCGATACGCAGTATTTT. Translation: CASSLSTGAFDTQYF.

The chain combines TRBV6-1 with TRBJ1-5, with 9 bases aligning to TRBD1. Germline CDR1 MNHNS, CDR2 SASEGT. Trimming took 4 bases from V and 6 from J; bases not matched to a gene: 7. This CDR3 is built from 15 residues. The CDR3: CASSAGTGNIQPQHF. CDR3 bases: TGTGCCAGCAGTGCCGGGACAGGGAATATTCAGCCCCAGCATTTT.

This clonotype came up many times. The V and J genes are TRBV29-1 and TRBJ2-5, with 7 bases that match TRBD1. This CDR3 is 13 amino acids long. After removal of 5 bases from V and 5 bases from J, the junction contained 8 bases not matched to a gene. Germline V gene data show CDR1 as SQVTM and CDR2 as ANQGSEA. The CDR3 reads CSVRQGFGETQYF. The CDR3 region has the DNA TGCAGCGTTCGACAGGGCTTCGGGGAGACCCAGTACTTC. Looking up the rest from reference TRBV29-1 and TRBJ2-5 gives the full variable domain: SAVISQKPSRDICQRGTSLTIQCQVDSQVTMMFWYRQQPGQSLTLIATANQGSEATYESGFVIDKFPISRPNLTFSTLTVSNMSPEDSSIYLCSVRQGFGETQYFGPGTRLLVL.

This clonotype was detected ten times or more. This chain joins TRBV28 and TRBJ2-1; D remains ambiguous. CDR3 length equals 12 residues. CDR1 is MDHEN, CDR2 SYDVKM, per germline. Trimming left V 3 bases short and J 9 bases short, with 9 bases between. The CDR3 region has the DNA TGTGCCAGCAGTTTCCCGTCTGGTGAGCAGTTCTTC. Its translation is CASSFPSGEQFF. Looking up the rest from reference TRBV28 and TRBJ2-1 gives the full variable domain: DVKVTQSSRYLVKRTGEKVFLECVQDMDHENMFWYRQDPGLGLRLIYFSYDVKMKEKGDIPEGYSVSREKKERFSLILESASTNQTSMYLCASSFPSGEQFFGPGTRLTVL.

This clonotype was observed at least ten times. The chain combines TRBV5-6 with TRBJ2-3; 10 bases align to TRBD1. Germline-derived CDR1 and CDR2 are SGHDT and YYEEEE. Unmatched junction bases numbered 10, after V lost 4 bases and J lost 5 bases. CDR3 length: 16 residues. Here the CDR3 reads CASSPTRTGGRDTQYF. Here the CDR3 DNA reads TGTGCCAGCAGCCCTACCCGGACAGGGGGGAGAGATACGCAGTATTTT. The full variable domain, with the rest looked up from reference TRBV5-6 and TRBJ2-3, is DAGVTQSPTHLIKTRGQQVTLRCSPKSGHDTVSWYQQALGQGPQFIFQYYEEEERQRGNFPDRFSGHQFPNYSSELNVNALLLGDSALYLCASSPTRTGGRDTQYFGPGTRLTVL.

This clonotype was detected a few times. The chain has TRBV20-1 and TRBJ2-1; TRBD2 matches 8 bases. Germline assignment: CDR1 DFQATT and CDR2 SNEGSKA (reference sequence). Trimming at V came to 6 bases and at J to 15 bases, leaving 16 bases not matched to a gene. The CDR3 is made up of 13 amino acids. CDR3 DNA: TGCAGTGCAAGTACTAGCGGTAATAGGGACCCGTTCTTC. Translation: CSASTSGNRDPFF.

This clonotype was counted many times. This chain connects TRBV4-2 to TRBJ2-5; TRBD2 agrees at 7 bases. CDR1 LGHNA and CDR2 YNFKEQ come from the germline V gene. The CDR3 covers 16 residues. The junction had 10 bases not matched to a gene; V was cut back by 2 bases and J by 4 bases. The CDR3, as DNA: TGTGCCAGCAGCCAAATGGGGGGGGACCCCCGAGAGACCCAGTACTTC. Its protein product is CASSQMGGDPRETQYF.

Worth noting for this clonotype: A much larger clone lies one base from this, so it may be a read error. The V and J genes are TRBV7-8 and TRBJ2-7; 9 bases fit TRBD2. Germline CDR1 reads SGHVS; CDR2 reads FQNEAQ. V lost 7 bases to trimming and J lost 0 bases; unmatched junction nucleotides: 4. The CDR3 spans 14 residues. CDR3: CASTSSGISYEQYF. The CDR3 nucleotides are TGTGCCAGCACCTCTAGCGGGATCTCCTACGAGCAGTACTTC.

At least ten counts were recorded for this clonotype. The J gene is TRBJ2-7, the V gene TRBV5-4, with D possibly TRBD1 on 5 matching bases. Trimming shortened V by 3 bases and J by 3 bases, and 16 bases separated the two germline ends. Germline V CDR1 and CDR2: SGHNT, YYREEE (reference sequence). This CDR3 has 15 amino acids. The CDR3: CASSSPQGGNYEQYF. CDR3 coding DNA: TGTGCCAGCAGCTCCCCCCAGGGCGGAAACTACGAGCAGTACTTC.

This clonotype was seen a few times. This sequence joins TRBV9 and TRBJ2-7, with 8 bases that match TRBD2. The V segment lost 4 bases and the J segment 5 bases; nucleotides outside the gene matches: 8. The germline gives CDR1 SGDLS, CDR2 YYNGEE. The length of the CDR3 is 14 residues. CDR3 region: CASSLGLASDEQYF. CDR3 nucleotides: TGTGCCAGCAGCCTCGGACTAGCTAGCGACGAGCAGTACTTC.

As DNA, the CDR3 is TGTGCCAGCAGTGCCGGGACAGGAGGAAATTCACCCCTCCACTTT. As protein: CASSAGTGGNSPLHF. J is TRBJ1-6 and V is TRBV6-4, with 8 bases matching TRBD1. From germline, CDR1 is MRHNA and CDR2 SNTAGT. The junction had 6 bases not matched to a gene; V was cut back by 4 bases and J by 7 bases. CDR3 length: 15 residues.

This clonotype was observed at least ten times. This chain joins TRBV7-8 and TRBJ2-1; TRBD2 agrees at 11 bases. Germline loops: CDR1 SGHVS, CDR2 FQNEAQ. The CDR3 covers 15 residues. Trimming cost V 5 bases and J 2 bases; bases outside gene matches: 2. CDR3 loop: CASSILAGAYNEQFF. As DNA, the CDR3 is TGTGCCAGCAGCATACTAGCGGGGGCCTACAATGAGCAGTTCTTC.